The clone carrying this TCR beta chain was found a few times. Its antigen is not identified. The germline gives CDR1 MDHEN, CDR2 SYDVKM. CDR3 length: 16 amino acids. With 5 bases clipped from V and 5 bases from J, the junction kept 8 bases outside the gene matches. The authors ran a second PCR of roughly 7 to 11 cycles using a sample-barcoded 5' primer and a J-beta primer mix. Every individual sample yielded 2.5 million or more paired-end reads (each containing CDR3). TCRdb re-derived calls from the 5' RACE reads in MiXCR, one entry per CDR3 protein. Of approximately 940,000 distinct CDR3 sequences listed, 45% to 50% were seen once; the top ten hold 13%. The sample belongs to a study of blood T cells in healthy people across ages. Findings and limits, study-wide: Researchers report that TCR beta diversity correlated strongly with naive T cell percentage. Across the age range, TCR beta diversity per million T cells fell in a roughly linear way. There were more naive CD4+ cells and higher diversity in long-lived donors than in aged donors.

The clonotype comes from a man younger than 40 in good health. This chain uses TRBV28 with TRBJ2-3; TRBD2 agrees at 12 bases. Sequencing used blood. CDR3 in amino acids: CASSAMTSGGKDTQYF. Here the CDR3 DNA reads TGTGCCAGCAGTGCTATGACTAGCGGGGGAAAAGATACGCAGTATTTT.